The rows below give T cell receptor beta chains drawn from one sample of a study of blood T cell repertoires in COVID-19. The protocol was immunoSEQ multiplex PCR, while the TCRdb copy is restricted to in-frame clones and leaves out a portion. The sample holds 350,000 to 400,000 clones; around 89% are singletons and the top ten take less than 1.5%. The sample taken for sequencing was PBMCs or T cells enriched from blood (not recorded which). These receptors were taken from a young woman who had recovered from COVID-19. Each CDR3 is given with its conserved first and last residue. Each record gives: V gene, D gene, J gene, CDR3 protein, CDR3 DNA. D genes are given only for firm matches.

>TRBV6-4|.|TRBJ1-6
CASGRGGNNSPLHF
TGTGCCAGCGGCCGTGGGGGGAATAATTCACCCCTCCACTTT
>TRBV21-1|.|TRBJ2-3
CASRGQGLLCTDTQYF
TGTGCCAGCAGGGGACAGGGGCTGCTTTGCACAGATACGCAGTATTTT
>TRBV3-1/TRBV3-2|.|TRBJ1-6
CASSQESYYNSPLHF
TGTGCCAGCAGCCAAGAATCCTACTATAATTCACCCCTCCACTTT
>TRBV19|TRBD1|TRBJ2-7
CASSIRRDRASYEQYF
TGTGCCAGTAGTATACGCCGGGACAGGGCCTCCTACGAGCAGTACTTC
>TRBV27|.|TRBJ2-2
CASSSQGSDTGELFF
TGTGCCAGCAGTTCTCAGGGGTCGGACACCGGGGAGCTGTTTTTT
>TRBV30|TRBD2|TRBJ2-7
CAWSPGTRSLEQYF
TGTGCCTGGAGTCCCGGGACTAGGTCTCTCGAGCAGTACTTC
>TRBV19|TRBD2|TRBJ2-1
CASSMTSGGPYNEQFF
TGTGCCAGTAGTATGACTAGCGGGGGGCCGTACAATGAGCAGTTCTTC
>TRBV28|.|TRBJ1-2
CASSLSFGYTF
TGTGCCAGCAGTTTATCATTCGGCTACACCTTC
>TRBV29-1|.|TRBJ2-3
CSVDWASVDTQYF
TGCAGCGTTGATTGGGCTTCGGTAGATACGCAGTATTTT
>TRBV7-9|.|TRBJ2-3
CASSSFTDTQYF
TGTGCCAGCAGCTCCTTTACAGATACGCAGTATTTT